The T cell receptor beta chain under discussion was sequenced for a study of shared clonotypes between healthy human individuals. TCRdb's copy holds only in-frame clones and misses some; the assay was immunoSEQ multiplex PCR. The sample lists around 1,000,000 clones, about 72% occurring once. V gave up 6 bases and J gave up 2 bases; unmatched junction bases: 4. In germline, CDR1 is SNHLY, CDR2 FYNNEI. This CDR3 is built from 15 residues. The chain couples TRBV2 to TRBJ2-2; 9 nucleotides match TRBD1. Material for sequencing was memory CD4+ T cells from PBMCs. Noted subset: CD45RA-negative fraction. This clonotype originated in a man younger than 35 in good health. Some clones in this sample may be carry-over from other donors' samples. The CDR3 region is CASRGQGTNTGELFF. The DNA for the CDR3 is TGTGCCAGCAGAGGACAGGGGACTAACACCGGGGAGCTGTTTTTT.